This is a list of T cell receptor beta chains from one sample in a study of PD-1 blockade in classical Hodgkin lymphoma. Using immunoSEQ multiplex PCR, the repertoire was profiled, and TCRdb retains in-frame clones only, with some absent. The table includes 20,000 to 25,000 clones, about two thirds detected once. The source was peripheral blood mononuclear cells (PBMCs), collected at baseline. The source is a human donor with classical Hodgkin lymphoma. Both conserved end residues are trimmed from each CDR3.

J gene: TRBJ2-4; V gene: TRBV5-1; CDR3 protein: ASRPSGTPGDIQY
J gene: TRBJ2-1; V gene: TRBV7-2; CDR3 protein: ASSLVPGSGSYNEQF
J gene: TRBJ2-3; V gene: TRBV9; CDR3 protein: ASSVGLAGGTDTQY
J gene: TRBJ2-5; V gene: TRBV5-1; CDR3 protein: ASSPTLGTQY
J gene: TRBJ2-7; V gene: TRBV7-2; CDR3 protein: ASSQTGTSGTI
J gene: TRBJ1-3; V gene: TRBV6-1; CDR3 protein: ASSGQGVSSGNTIY
J gene: TRBJ1-2; V gene: TRBV19; CDR3 protein: ASNWGKDYGYT
J gene: TRBJ2-1; V gene: TRBV5-1; CDR3 protein: ASSVHDNEQF
J gene: TRBJ2-7; V gene: TRBV27; CDR3 protein: ASSLRQSYEQY
J gene: TRBJ1-3; V gene: TRBV19; CDR3 protein: ASSISAAGNTIY
J gene: TRBJ2-1; V gene: TRBV27; CDR3 protein: ASSFSSGRSYNEQF
J gene: TRBJ1-1; V gene: TRBV5-1; CDR3 protein: ASRRPQAREAF
J gene: TRBJ2-6; V gene: TRBV9; CDR3 protein: ASAVGSGANVLT
J gene: TRBJ1-2; V gene: TRBV2; CDR3 protein: ASSLARTGFSKGDGYT